This entry lists 29 T cell receptor beta chains sequenced from one sample in a study of T cells in Graves' hyperthyroidism and ophthalmopathy. The TCR beta CDR3 regions underwent amplification using RNA transcripts as the source. An initial round of RT-PCR targeting the TCR CDR3 relied on the HTBI primer set. TCRdb processed the multiplex PCR reads anew with MiXCR; each CDR3 protein has one entry. The sample includes about 840,000 distinct CDR3 sequences, roughly 40% of them seen just once. The sequenced sample was blood. These receptor sequences come from a man younger than 35 with Graves' hyperthyroidism.

The chain has TRBV7-9 and TRBJ2-1, with 7 bases aligning to TRBD2. The V segment lost 7 bases and the J segment 3 bases; nucleotides outside the gene matches: 6. This CDR3 has 14 amino acids. CDR1 is SEHNR, CDR2 FQNEAQ, per germline (reference sequence). The CDR3 spells CASTPGTNYNEQFF. DNA for the CDR3: TGTGCCAGCACCCCCGGGACTAACTACAATGAGCAGTTCTTC.

The V gene is TRBV10-3, the J gene TRBJ1-1, with D perhaps matching TRBD1 (5 bases). V was pared by 3 bases and J by 1 base, with 9 bases between. The CDR3 has 14 residues. The germline CDR1 and CDR2 sequences are ENHRY and SYGVKD. The CDR3 protein is CAISDLGGNTEAFF. CDR3 DNA sequence: TGTGCCATCAGTGATCTCGGGGGGAACACTGAAGCTTTCTTT.

CDR3 bases: TGTGCCAGCAGTTCCTCCCGGAGGGGGACCATATATTTT. It specifies CASSSSRRGTIYF. V gene TRBV2 combines with J gene TRBJ1-3, with a weak D call TRBD1 (6 bases). The V gene's germline CDR1 is SNHLY and CDR2 FYNNEI. The CDR3 totals 13 residues. The V end was cut by 5 bases, the J end by 10 bases, with 15 bases between. Drawing the rest from reference TRBV2 and TRBJ1-3, the complete variable domain is EPEVTQTPSHQVTQMGQEVILRCVPISNHLYFYWYRQILGQKVEFLVSFYNNEISEKSEIFDDQFSVERPDGSNFTLKIRSTKLEDSAMYFCASSSSRRGTIYFGEGSWLTVV.

This clonotype turned up a few times. The chain uses TRBV9 and TRBJ2-5, with D unresolved. Germline lookup yields CDR1 SGDLS and CDR2 YYNGEE. V shed 6 bases and J shed 5 bases, with 14 bases lying between them. The CDR3 covers 13 residues. As DNA, the CDR3 is TGTGCCAGCAATTCAAGGCCCGGGGAGACCCAGTACTTC. Its protein product is CASNSRPGETQYF.

This clonotype was found many times. The chain employs TRBV7-9 and TRBJ1-1, with unresolved D. Trimming left V 5 bases short and J 3 bases short, with 7 bases between. CDR1 is SEHNR and CDR2 is FQNEAQ in the germline V gene (reference sequence). This CDR3 spans 12 amino acids. The CDR3: CASSVAHTEAFF. In DNA, the CDR3 is TGTGCCAGCAGCGTCGCTCACACTGAAGCTTTCTTT.

Only a few counts were recorded for this clonotype. The rearrangement links TRBV6-6 to TRBJ1-3, with a tentative D call TRBD1 (5 bases). The CDR3 spans 15 residues. Per germline, CDR1 MNHNY and CDR2 SVGAGI (reference sequence). Between the trimmed V and J ends, which lost 2 bases and 2 bases, there was a span of 10 bases. The CDR3: CASSYRGETGNTIYF. CDR3 in DNA: TGTGCCAGCAGTTACAGAGGGGAAACTGGAAACACCATATATTTT.

There are many counts of this clonotype. The chain carries TRBV29-1 and TRBJ2-2, with 7 bases lining up with TRBD1. Germline CDR1 SQVTM, CDR2 ANQGSEA. The V segment lost 5 bases and the J segment 5 bases; nucleotides outside the gene matches: 2. The CDR3 contains 12 residues. The CDR3 nucleotides are TGCAGCGTTACAGGGGAGACCGGGGAGCTGTTTTTT. Its protein is CSVTGETGELFF.

The table lists this clonotype with a few counts. The chain is built from TRBV12-3 or TRBV12-4 and TRBJ1-2; TRBD1 is a possible D gene (6 bases). The germline V and J ends were trimmed by 5 bases and 6 bases, with 22 bases remaining between them. CDR3 size: 16 residues. CDR3 nucleotide sequence: TGTGCCAGCAGTCCCACCGGCAGGACAGCCGAAGATGGCTACACCTTC. Amino acids: CASSPTGRTAEDGYTF.

Comments on this clonotype: This sequence may be a read error, since a much larger clone differs from it by one base. The J gene is TRBJ1-5, the V gene TRBV10-3; D is unclear. Looked up from germline, CDR1 is ENHRY and CDR2 is SYGVKD. V lost 5 bases and J 6 bases, leaving 8 bases between the germline ends. The CDR3 loop spans 12 amino acids. CDR3 nucleotides: TGTGCCATCAGTTCGAGGGCTCAGCCCCAGCATTTT. Encoded protein: CAISSRAQPQHF.

This chain uses TRBV7-2 with TRBJ2-7; D is perhaps TRBD1 (6 bases). The CDR3 extends over 15 amino acids. V dropped 6 bases and J dropped 0 bases, with 15 bases sitting between them. Looked up from germline, CDR1 is SGHTA and CDR2 is FQGNSA. The CDR3 is CASSASGTSSYEQYF. The CDR3 coding sequence is TGTGCCAGCAGTGCCTCCGGGACATCCTCCTACGAGCAGTACTTC.

This clonotype occurred many times. This chain connects TRBV29-1 to TRBJ1-2; 7 bases map to TRBD1. V was clipped by 4 bases and J by 4 bases; unmatched bases: 3. The CDR3 contains 12 residues. Per the germline V gene, CDR1 is SQVTM and CDR2 is ANQGSEA. The CDR3 is CSVVAGGYGYTF. As DNA, the CDR3 is TGCAGCGTTGTCGCAGGGGGCTATGGCTACACCTTC.

J is TRBJ2-7 and V is TRBV19; D gene ambiguous. The CDR3 totals 14 residues. Germline V gene sequence: CDR1 LNHDA, CDR2 SQIVND (reference sequence). Trimming took 3 bases from V and 0 from J, leaving 9 bases between them. The chain's CDR3 is CASSMVTTSYEQYF. DNA of the CDR3: TGTGCCAGTAGTATGGTCACCACCTCCTACGAGCAGTACTTC.

This clonotype has at least ten counts. The rearrangement links TRBV2 to TRBJ2-2; 7 bases agree with TRBD2. CDR3 size: 16 residues. The V segment lost 9 bases and the J segment 1 base; nucleotides outside the gene matches: 11. Germline V gene lookup returns CDR1 SNHLY and CDR2 FYNNEI. This CDR3 reads CASLSWGGRNTGELFF. The CDR3 coding sequence is TGTGCCAGTCTTTCGTGGGGCGGGAGGAACACCGGGGAGCTGTTTTTT.

The V and J genes are TRBV9 and TRBJ1-1; D is unclear. This CDR3 is built from 14 residues. The ends were cut back, 4 bases at V and 7 bases at J, with 17 bases in the middle. CDR1 SGDLS and CDR2 YYNGEE come from the germline V gene. DNA of the CDR3: TGTGCCAGCAGCCCCACCTCGCCCCCAGGTGAAGCTTTCTTT. This sequence encodes CASSPTSPPGEAFF.

The count of this clonotype is one. Its ends do not fully match the called genes, so a read error is possible. The chain joins TRBV7-2 to TRBJ1-1; possibly TRBD1 for D (6 bases). Germline V gene lookup returns CDR1 SGHTA and CDR2 FQGNSA. The CDR3 runs 16 residues. Written as DNA, the CDR3 is TGCGCCAGCAGCCAAGATGGCAGGGGCGGCGGGACTGAAGCTTTCTTT. The encoded protein is CASSQDGRGGGTEAFF. The full variable domain, with the rest looked up from reference TRBV7-2 and TRBJ1-1, is GAGVSQSPSNKVTEKGKDVELRCDPISGHTALYWYRQSLGQGLEFLIYFQGNSAPDKSGLPSDRFSAERTGGSVSTLTIQRTQQEDSAVYLCASSQDGRGGGTEAFFGQGTRLTVV.

This chain connects TRBV4-1 to TRBJ1-6; the D is unclear. This CDR3 region has 15 residues. Germline CDR1 is MGHRA and CDR2 is YSYEKL. V was trimmed by 1 base and J by 7 bases, leaving 11 bases between them. The CDR3 reads CASSQVAQKNSPLHF. DNA for the CDR3: TGCGCCAGCAGCCAAGTAGCACAGAAGAATTCACCCCTCCACTTT.

This clonotype was counted a single time. The V call is TRBV10-3, the J call TRBJ1-1; possible D gene TRBD1, 6 bases. This CDR3 has 14 residues. Germline assignment: CDR1 ENHRY and CDR2 SYGVKD. The ends were cut back, 5 bases at V and 5 bases at J, with 15 bases in the middle. CDR3 sequence reads: CAISTGTEETEAFF. CDR3 in DNA: TGTGCCATCAGTACAGGGACGGAGGAGACTGAAGCTTTCTTT.

V usage is TRBV6-6 and J usage is TRBJ2-7, with D perhaps matching TRBD2 (5 bases). The CDR3 contains 16 residues. Germline assignment: CDR1 MNHNY and CDR2 SVGAGI (reference sequence). V was clipped by 0 bases and J by 6 bases, with 18 bases between them. Here the CDR3 DNA reads TGTGCCAGCAGTTACTCGAGGGCCTCCCCAGGCCCCGAGCAGTACTTC. Its translation is CASSYSRASPGPEQYF.

The rearrangement joins TRBV7-8 to TRBJ1-5; D possibly corresponds to TRBD1 (6 bases). The germline V and J ends were trimmed by 2 bases and 0 bases, with 11 bases remaining between them. The germline gives CDR1 SGHVS, CDR2 FQNEAQ. The CDR3 contains 16 residues. The CDR3: CASSLLGQNSNQPQHF. CDR3 DNA: TGTGCCAGCAGCTTACTAGGACAGAATAGCAATCAGCCCCAGCATTTT.

This clonotype was counted between two and nine times. The V gene is TRBV7-9, the J gene TRBJ2-2; possibly TRBD1 for D (6 bases). The CDR3 length is 13 residues. Trimming removed 9 bases from V and 1 base from J, with 9 bases in between. The germline gives CDR1 SEHNR, CDR2 FQNEAQ (reference sequence). In DNA, the CDR3 is TGTGCCAGAAGACAGGAGAACACCGGGGAGCTGTTTTTT. It specifies CARRQENTGELFF.

J is TRBJ1-2 and V is TRBV7-8, with no clear D. Germline values: CDR1 SGHVS, CDR2 FQNEAQ. With 2 bases removed from V and 4 bases from J, the gap between germline ends came to 8 bases. This CDR3 is 13 amino acids long. The CDR3 protein is CASSLFRFYGYTF. The CDR3 bases are TGTGCCAGCAGCTTATTCCGATTCTATGGCTACACCTTC. Full variable domain (remainder filled in from reference TRBV7-8 and TRBJ1-2): GAGVSQSPRYKVAKRGQDVALRCDPISGHVSLFWYQQALGQGPEFLTYFQNEAQLDKSGLPSDRFFAERPEGSVSTLKIQRTQQEDSAVYLCASSLFRFYGYTFGSGTRLTVV.

With respect to this clonotype: A read error may produce the germline difference seen at one junction end. The chain combines TRBV2 with TRBJ2-7; tentatively, D is TRBD1 (6 bases). CDR1 is SNHLY and CDR2 is FYNNEI in the germline V gene. The CDR3 length is 15 residues. CDR3 sequence reads: CACSARNREAYEQYF. The DNA of the CDR3 is TGTGCCTGCAGTGCCAGGAACAGGGAAGCCTACGAGCAGTACTTC.

Of note for this clonotype: Compared with germline, one end of the junction differs, possibly owing to a read error. The rearrangement uses TRBV10-3 and TRBJ1-2, with 8 bases identical to TRBD1. CDR1 and CDR2 (germline): ENHRY, SYGVKD. CDR3 size: 16 residues. The CDR3 loop reads CASSDTAGGLTGGYTF. The CDR3 DNA reads as TGTGCCAGCAGTGACACAGCAGGGGGCCTCACGGGAGGCTACACCTTC.

This clonotype was counted at least ten times. The genes are TRBV5-8 and TRBJ1-3; D is ambiguous. CDR1 is SGHTS, CDR2 YDEGEE, per germline. The CDR3 has 12 residues. V lost 0 bases to trimming and J lost 7 bases, with 5 bases between them. In DNA, the CDR3 is TGTGCCAGCAGCTTGGCCGATAACACCATATATTTT. This codes for CASSLADNTIYF.

The genes are TRBV5-1 and TRBJ1-1; tentatively, D is TRBD1 (6 bases). Trimming shortened V by 4 bases and J by 3 bases, and 16 bases separated the two germline ends. The CDR3 is 15 residues long. Germline V gene data show CDR1 as SGHRS and CDR2 as YFSETQ. The CDR3 sequence: CASSLRQEGDTEAFF. The CDR3 nucleotides read TGCGCCAGCAGCCTCCGACAGGAGGGCGACACTGAAGCTTTCTTT.

This clonotype was seen many times. This CDR3 is CASRRKTEAFF. The DNA for the CDR3 is TGTGCCAGCAGACGAAAAACTGAAGCTTTCTTT. The chain recombines TRBV12-3 or TRBV12-4 with TRBJ1-1; no clear D. Between the trimmed V and J ends, which lost 6 bases and 5 bases, there was a span of 7 bases. The CDR3 is 11 amino acids.

A note on this clonotype: At one of its ends the junction is not consistent with the germline gene, which may arise from a read error. The chain combines TRBV7-8 with TRBJ2-2; unclear D gene. The germline CDR1 and CDR2 sequences are SGHVS and FQNEAQ. The CDR3 has 13 amino acids. CDR3 protein: CASSYSKTGELFF. In nucleotides, the CDR3 is TGTGCCAGCAGTTACTCGAAGACCGGGGAGCTGTTTTTT.

This clonotype was counted a single time. A read error is possible here, since a much larger clone lies one base away. The V and J genes are TRBV7-2 and TRBJ1-5; possibly TRBD1 for D (5 bases). V dropped 1 base and J dropped 9 bases, with 19 bases sitting between them. The CDR3 consists of 16 residues. CDR1 is SGHTA and CDR2 is FQGNSA in the germline V gene. This chain's CDR3 is CASSLEGTRLDRPQHF. The CDR3 region has the DNA TGTGCCAGCAGCTTAGAGGGGACCAGGCTTGATCGGCCCCAGCATTTT.

This rearrangement joins TRBV15 to TRBJ1-5; a possible D gene is TRBD1 (6 bases). V was shortened by 0 bases and J by 14 bases, with 14 bases between the two germline ends. CDR1 LNHNV and CDR2 YYDKDF come from the germline V gene (reference sequence). The CDR3 loop spans 13 amino acids. The CDR3 DNA reads as TGTGCCACCAGCAGAGATCCGGGGGCTTACGAGCATTTT. It is translated as CATSRDPGAYEHF.